Following are 12 T cell receptor beta chains from one sample sequenced in a study of Tregs in tolerant kidney transplant recipients. Data came from immunoSEQ multiplex PCR; TCRdb stores just in-frame clones and leaves some out. The repertoire table contains 30,000 to 40,000 clones. Related graft donors supplied nonmyeloablative bone marrow transplants, and mixed chimerism was transient. The sample in question was CD4+ T cells from blood (PBMCs), obtained 24 months after the transplant. All receptors come from a human patient who received a combined kidney and bone marrow transplant. Among the T cells, some may be from the graft donor.

Comment on this clone: Sequencing ends 3 residues short of the CDR3 end; the germline J gene provides the rest. The rearrangement uses TRBV18 and TRBJ2-1; 7 bases are shared with TRBD1. The CDR3 is 15 amino acids. Germline values: CDR1 KGHSH, CDR2 LQKENI. J gave up 7 bases and V 6 bases, and 12 bases lay outside the gene matches. CDR3 DNA (partial): TGTGCCAGCTCCCGAGGGACAGTTTACCAAAATGAG. Translation gives CASSRGTVYQNE. In full, the CDR3 is CASSRGTVYQNEQFF.

On this clone itself: The observed sequence ends 3 residues before the CDR3 terminus, with the missing tail filled in from the germline J gene. V usage is TRBV7-8 and J usage is TRBJ2-7, with 10 positions matching TRBD2. CDR3 length: 14 residues. Trimming removed 5 bases from V and 6 bases from J; junction bases left unmatched: 7. CDR1 SGHVS and CDR2 FQNEAQ come from the germline V gene. CDR3 bases read: TGTGCCAGCAGCACTAGCGGGGACACCCTCGAG. As protein: CASSTSGDTLE. The CDR3 in full is CASSTSGDTLEQYF.

For this clone: The observed sequence ends 3 residues before the CDR3 terminus, with the missing tail filled in from the germline J gene. V and J are TRBV7-2 and TRBJ2-7; 8 bases map to TRBD1. Looked up from germline, CDR1 is SGHTA and CDR2 is FQGNSA. Losses at the gene ends were 5 bases for V and 0 bases for J; bases not matched to a gene: 6. The CDR3 sequence is 15 residues long. The chain's CDR3 is CASSQGQAVSYEQYF. The part of the CDR3 DNA that was read is TGTGCCAGCAGCCAGGGACAGGCGGTCTCCTACGAG. The full variable domain, its missing parts supplied by reference TRBV7-2 and TRBJ2-7, is GAGVSQSPSNKVTEKGKDVELRCDPISGHTALYWYRQSLGQGLEFLIYFQGNSAPDKSGLPSDRFSAERTGGSVSTLTIQRTQQEDSAVYLCASSQGQAVSYEQYFGPGTRLTVT.

As concerns this clone: The read falls 3 residues short of the CDR3 end, and the missing part is taken from the germline J gene. V usage is TRBV10-3 and J usage is TRBJ2-7, with 8 nucleotides matching TRBD2. The trim removed 6 bases at V and 4 bases at J, leaving 8 bases unmatched. The V gene's germline CDR1 is ENHRY and CDR2 SYGVKD. The CDR3 has 14 residues. CDR3 DNA, as far as it was read: TGTGCCATCAGCGCCAGCGGGAGCTCGTACGAG. This gives the protein CAISASGSSYE. The entire CDR3 protein is CAISASGSSYEQYF.

Comments on this clone: Read sequence stops 3 residues before the CDR3 end, and the germline J gene provides the missing end. The V gene is TRBV18, the J gene TRBJ2-1; D unclear. The CDR3 totals 15 residues. The germline gives CDR1 KGHSH, CDR2 LQKENI. Trimming shortened V by 4 bases and J by 0 bases, and 10 bases separated the two germline ends. The part of the CDR3 DNA that was read is TGTGCCAGCTCACAGACTCTGAGCTCCTACAATGAG. Encoded protein: CASSQTLSSYNE. The whole CDR3 sequence is CASSQTLSSYNEQFF.

As for this clone: The read comes to an end 3 residues before the CDR3 does, leaving the germline J gene to fill in the end. This chain connects TRBV6-1 to TRBJ2-1, with 9 nucleotides matching TRBD1. The V gene end was trimmed by 1 base and the J gene end by 4 bases; junction bases not matched to a gene: 5. This CDR3 is 16 amino acids long. From germline, CDR1 is MNHNS and CDR2 SASEGT. Partial CDR3 DNA: TGTGCCAGCAGTGAAGAAGCAGGACAGGGGTACAATGAG. Its protein is CASSEEAGQGYNE. Given in full, the CDR3 is CASSEEAGQGYNEQFF.

A remark on this clone: The sequenced fragment ends 3 residues before the CDR3 boundary, so the rest is inferred from the germline J gene. The chain is built from TRBV9 and TRBJ1-2; TRBD1 matches 7 bases. The germline CDR1 and CDR2 sequences are SGDLS and YYNGEE. The junction had 6 bases not matched to a gene; V was cut back by 4 bases and J by 0 bases. The CDR3 loop spans 15 amino acids. The sequenced CDR3 bases are TGTGCCAGCAGCCCACAGGGGACGACTAACTATGGC. Translation: CASSPQGTTNYG. The whole CDR3 sequence reads CASSPQGTTNYGYTF.

Measured by frequency, this clone is medium-sized (0.01 to 0.1%). The CDR3 is cut off 3 residues early in the read; its end comes from the germline J gene. This chain uses TRBV20-1 with TRBJ2-5, with 9 nucleotides matching TRBD2. V was clipped by 6 bases and J by 5 bases; unmatched bases: 10. CDR1 and CDR2 (germline): DFQATT, SNEGSKA (reference sequence). The CDR3 extends over 14 amino acids. CDR3 bases read: TGCAGTGCGCCCACAGCGGGAGGTTGGGAGACC. It is translated as CSAPTAGGWET. The CDR3 in its entirety is CSAPTAGGWETQYF.

Notes on this clone: The read terminates 3 residues ahead of where the CDR3 ends, so the germline J gene completes it. The chain joins TRBV5-1 to TRBJ2-7, with a possible D match to TRBD2 (5 bases). V gave up 4 bases and J gave up 6 bases, with 20 bases separating them. The germline gives CDR1 SGHRS, CDR2 YFSETQ. CDR3 length equals 15 residues. CDR3 amino acids: CASSPGLLVSREQYF. The DNA read from the CDR3 is TGCGCCAGCAGCCCCGGACTCCTCGTGTCCCGCGAG.

Turning to this clone: The read falls 3 residues short of the CDR3 end, and the missing part is taken from the germline J gene. The J gene is TRBJ2-7, the V gene TRBV9, with 10 positions matching TRBD1. This CDR3 spans 13 amino acids. In germline, CDR1 is SGDLS, CDR2 YYNGEE. V shed 4 bases and J 4 bases; nucleotides not matched to a gene: 2. The CDR3 is CASSSGQGYEQYF. Partial CDR3 DNA: TGTGCCAGCAGCTCGGGACAGGGGTACGAG.

Comment on this clone: The read ends 3 residues before the CDR3 terminus; that terminus is restored from the germline J gene. The chain uses TRBV7-2 and TRBJ1-5, with D maybe TRBD1 (5 bases). Trimming took off 5 bases at V and 7 bases at J, with 18 bases between the two ends. CDR1 is SGHTA and CDR2 is FQGNSA in the germline V gene. The CDR3 runs to 15 residues. The CDR3 sequence: CASSPYGAGEQPQHF. CDR3 DNA, as far as it was read: TGTGCCAGCAGCCCCTACGGTGCGGGGGAACAGCCC. Full variable domain (outside the CDR3, taken from reference TRBV7-2 and TRBJ1-5): GAGVSQSPSNKVTEKGKDVELRCDPISGHTALYWYRQSLGQGLEFLIYFQGNSAPDKSGLPSDRFSAERTGGSVSTLTIQRTQQEDSAVYLCASSPYGAGEQPQHFGDGTRLSIL.

As to this clone: The sequenced fragment ends 3 residues before the CDR3 boundary, so the rest is inferred from the germline J gene. The V gene is TRBV18, the J gene TRBJ1-5; perhaps TRBD1 as D (6 bases). V lost 3 bases to trimming and J lost 0 bases, with 9 bases between them. Germline V gives CDR1 KGHSH, CDR2 LQKENI. CDR3 size: 15 residues. CDR3 in amino acids: CASSPRDTSNQPQHF. Incomplete CDR3 DNA: TGTGCCAGCTCACCGCGGGACACTAGCAATCAGCCC.